A single sample gave rise to the 4 T cell receptor beta chains below, sequenced in a study of blood T cell repertoires in COVID-19. Only in-frame clones appear in the TCRdb table, and some are missing; sequencing was by immunoSEQ multiplex PCR. The sample records approximately 300,000 clones, 75% to 90% being singletons. The sequenced sample consisted of PBMCs or T cells enriched from blood (not recorded which). The receptors shown here come from a man aged 55 to 69 who had recovered from COVID-19.

The chain links TRBV25-1 to TRBJ2-5; perhaps TRBD2 as D (6 bases). Germline V gene data show CDR1 as MGHDK and CDR2 as SYGVNS. This CDR3 comprises 14 residues. With 5 bases removed from V and 5 bases from J, the gap between germline ends came to 15 bases. The CDR3 DNA follows: TGTGCCAGCAGTTTTTCCGGAGGGGCGGAGACCCAGTACTTC. Protein sequence: CASSFSGGAETQYF.

This clone has a handful of counts. The rearrangement joins TRBV10-3 to TRBJ2-2; TRBD2 matches at 7 bases. Germline V gene sequence: CDR1 ENHRY, CDR2 SYGVKD. The CDR3 loop spans 15 amino acids. J gave up 1 base and V 6 bases, and 5 bases lay outside the gene matches. The chain's CDR3 is CAIRNSGQNTGELFF. CDR3 sequence (DNA): TGTGCCATCAGGAATAGCGGGCAGAACACCGGGGAGCTGTTTTTT.

The chain has TRBV28 and TRBJ1-3; no clear D gene. Germline V CDR1 and CDR2: MDHEN, SYDVKM. The CDR3 is made up of 15 amino acids. V lost 4 bases to trimming and J lost 0 bases, with 10 bases between them. The CDR3: CASSSYGSSGNTIYF. The CDR3 DNA sequence: TGTGCCAGCAGTTCGTACGGGAGCTCTGGAAACACCATATATTTT.

The V call is TRBV5-4, the J call TRBJ1-1, with D unresolved. The CDR3 consists of 12 residues. Germline V gene sequence: CDR1 SGHNT, CDR2 YYREEE (reference sequence). The V end was cut by 5 bases, the J end by 4 bases, with 9 bases between. The CDR3 DNA sequence: TGTGCCAGCAGATCGATGGCCACTGAAGCTTTCTTT. Translated, it gives CASRSMATEAFF. Drawing the rest from reference TRBV5-4 and TRBJ1-1, the complete variable domain is ETGVTQSPTHLIKTRGQQVTLRCSSQSGHNTVSWYQQALGQGPQFIFQYYREEENGRGNFPPRFSGLQFPNYSSELNVNALELDDSALYLCASRSMATEAFFGQGTRLTVV.